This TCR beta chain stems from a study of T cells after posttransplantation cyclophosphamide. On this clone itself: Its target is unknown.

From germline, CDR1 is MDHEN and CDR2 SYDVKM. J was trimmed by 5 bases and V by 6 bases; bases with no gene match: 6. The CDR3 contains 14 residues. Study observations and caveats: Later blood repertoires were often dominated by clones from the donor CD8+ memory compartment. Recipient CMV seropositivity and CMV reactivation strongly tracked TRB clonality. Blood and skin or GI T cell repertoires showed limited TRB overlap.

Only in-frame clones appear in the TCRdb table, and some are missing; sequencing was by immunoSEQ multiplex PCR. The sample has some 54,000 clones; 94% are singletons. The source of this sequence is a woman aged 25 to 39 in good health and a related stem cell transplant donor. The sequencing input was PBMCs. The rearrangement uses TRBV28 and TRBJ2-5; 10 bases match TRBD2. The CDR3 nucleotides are TGTGCCAGCAGGCCCACTAGCGGGGTGGAGACCCAGTACTTC. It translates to CASRPTSGVETQYF. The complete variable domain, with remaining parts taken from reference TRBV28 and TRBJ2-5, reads DVKVTQSSRYLVKRTGEKVFLECVQDMDHENMFWYRQDPGLGLRLIYFSYDVKMKEKGDIPEGYSVSREKKERFSLILESASTNQTSMYLCASRPTSGVETQYFGPGTRLLVL.